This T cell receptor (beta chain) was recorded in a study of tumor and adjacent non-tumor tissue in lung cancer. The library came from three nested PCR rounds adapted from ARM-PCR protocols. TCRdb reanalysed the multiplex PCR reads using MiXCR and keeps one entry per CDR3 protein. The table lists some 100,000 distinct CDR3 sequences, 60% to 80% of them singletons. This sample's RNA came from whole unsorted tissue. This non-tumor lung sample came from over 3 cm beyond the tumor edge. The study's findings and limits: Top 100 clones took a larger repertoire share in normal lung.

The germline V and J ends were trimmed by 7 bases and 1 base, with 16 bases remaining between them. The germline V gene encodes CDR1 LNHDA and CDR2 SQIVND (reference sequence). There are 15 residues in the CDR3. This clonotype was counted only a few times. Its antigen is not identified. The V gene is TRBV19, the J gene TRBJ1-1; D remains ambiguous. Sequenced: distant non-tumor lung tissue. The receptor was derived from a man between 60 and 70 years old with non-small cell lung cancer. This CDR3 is CASTPNQVSNTEAFF. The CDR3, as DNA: TGTGCCAGTACCCCTAATCAGGTGTCGAACACTGAAGCTTTCTTT.